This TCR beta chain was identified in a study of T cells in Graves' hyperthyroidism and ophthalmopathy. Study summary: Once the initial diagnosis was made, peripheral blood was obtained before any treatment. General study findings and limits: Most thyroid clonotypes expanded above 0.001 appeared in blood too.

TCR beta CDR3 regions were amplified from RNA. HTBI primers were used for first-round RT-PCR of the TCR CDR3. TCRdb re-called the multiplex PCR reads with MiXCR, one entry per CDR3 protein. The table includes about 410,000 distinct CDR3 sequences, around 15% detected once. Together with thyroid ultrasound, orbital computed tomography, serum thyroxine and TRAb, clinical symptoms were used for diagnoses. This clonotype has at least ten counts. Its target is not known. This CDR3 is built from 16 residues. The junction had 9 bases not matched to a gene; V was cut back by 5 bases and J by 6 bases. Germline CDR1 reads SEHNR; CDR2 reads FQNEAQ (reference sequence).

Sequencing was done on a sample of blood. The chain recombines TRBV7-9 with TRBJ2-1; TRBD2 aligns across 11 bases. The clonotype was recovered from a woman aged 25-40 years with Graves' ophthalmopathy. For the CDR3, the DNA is TGTGCCAGCAGCCGTCGTAGCGGGGGGGCCGGCAATGAGCAGTTCTTC. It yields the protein CASSRRSGGAGNEQFF.